These 14 T cell receptor beta chains originate from one sample sequenced in a study of chemoradiotherapy in HPV16-positive cancers. Produced via immunoSEQ multiplex PCR; TCRdb's table is partial and in-frame only. The sample has 1,900 or so clones, 65% to 85% seen once; the top ten hold 6.5%. The input for sequencing was tumor tissue, taken from a patient who underwent chemoradiotherapy. These TCRs come from a human donor with HPV-associated anogenital cancer.

This clone is labeled large (0.1 to 1%). The chain is built from TRBV29-1 and TRBJ1-2, with no clear D. Trimming cost V 5 bases and J 8 bases, with 18 bases left between them. This CDR3 has 13 residues. From germline, CDR1 is SQVTM and CDR2 ANQGSEA. The CDR3 is CSVWGEGFYGYTF. In DNA, the CDR3 is TGCAGCGTTTGGGGAGAGGGTTTCTACGGCTACACCTTC.

This chain connects TRBV5-6 to TRBJ2-7, with D possibly matching TRBD2 (5 bases). Germline assignment: CDR1 SGHDT and CDR2 YYEEEE. Trimming removed 0 bases from V and 3 bases from J, with 7 bases in between. The CDR3 runs 13 residues. DNA of the CDR3: TGTGCCAGCAGCTTGGGGAGGCACTACGAGCAGTACTTC. It encodes CASSLGRHYEQYF.

The CDR3, as DNA: TGTGCCTGGAGTGTGGGACAGGAAGCTTTCTTT. Amino acid sequence: CAWSVGQEAFF. The gene calls are TRBV30 and TRBJ1-1, with TRBD1 matching over 7 bases. With V trimmed by 0 bases and J by 8 bases, 0 bases remained unmatched. Germline loops: CDR1 GTSNPN, CDR2 SVGIG (reference sequence). This CDR3 contains 11 residues.

J is TRBJ1-1 and V is TRBV15; D ambiguous. The CDR3 has 13 amino acids. Germline values: CDR1 LNHNV, CDR2 YYDKDF (reference sequence). Trimming removed 0 bases at V and 2 bases at J, with 4 bases between. The CDR3 here is CATSRDPNTEAFF. CDR3 DNA sequence: TGTGCCACCAGCAGAGATCCCAACACTGAAGCTTTCTTT. Complete variable domain (other parts from reference TRBV15 and TRBJ1-1): DAMVIQNPRYQVTQFGKPVTLSCSQTLNHNVMYWYQQKSSQAPKLLFHYYDKDFNNEADTPDNFQSRRPNTSFCFLDIRSPGLGDTAMYLCATSRDPNTEAFFGQGTRLTVV.

This clone occurred once. Written as DNA, the CDR3 is TGTGCCAGCAGCGAGAGGGTGGGGGACACTGAAGCTTTCTTT. Translating gives CASSERVGDTEAFF. J is TRBJ1-1 and V is TRBV5-4, with D perhaps matching TRBD1 (5 bases). Germline lookup yields CDR1 SGHNT and CDR2 YYREEE (reference sequence). Trimming left V 4 bases short and J 3 bases short, with 13 bases between. This CDR3 has 14 amino acids.

The chain recombines TRBV11-1 with TRBJ2-2; D is uncertain. The CDR3 spans 13 residues. CDR1 and CDR2 (germline): SGHAT, FQDESV (reference sequence). The V end lost 2 bases, the J end lost 0 bases, and 1 base lay between the germline ends. CDR3 loop: CASSLTNTGELFF. The CDR3 bases are TGTGCCAGCAGCTTAACGAACACCGGGGAGCTGTTTTTT.

The gene calls are TRBV5-1 and TRBJ1-1; tentatively, D is TRBD1 (6 bases). V was clipped by 2 bases and J by 1 base, with 9 bases between them. Germline loops: CDR1 SGHRS, CDR2 YFSETQ. This CDR3 comprises 14 residues. The CDR3 region has the DNA TGCGCCAGCAGCTTTCTAGGGGGGAACACTGAAGCTTTCTTT. This sequence encodes CASSFLGGNTEAFF.

CDR3 residues: CAWSTNPYRDGYTF. CDR3 in DNA: TGTGCCTGGAGTACTAATCCGTATCGTGATGGCTACACCTTC. V gene TRBV30 combines with J gene TRBJ1-2; D gene ambiguous. With 2 bases removed from V and 6 bases from J, the gap between germline ends came to 16 bases. The V gene's germline CDR1 is GTSNPN and CDR2 SVGIG (reference sequence). The CDR3 is 14 amino acids.

This clone came up a few times. Sequence at one end of the junction differs from germline and may be a read error. The V gene is TRBV4-1, the J gene TRBJ2-7; 10 nucleotides match TRBD2. CDR1 and CDR2 from the germline V gene are MGHRA and YSYEKL. The CDR3 totals 16 residues. CDR3 coding DNA: TGCGCCAGCAGCAAAGAACCGGGACTAGCGAGGTACGAGCAGTACTTC. The encoded protein is CASSKEPGLARYEQYF.

The chain has TRBV11-2 and TRBJ2-5, with no clear D. The CDR3 length is 15 residues. The germline V gene has CDR1 SGHAT and CDR2 FQNNGV. Trimming removed 2 bases at V and 6 bases at J, with 16 bases between. CDR3 in amino acids: CASSLQVQPGQTQYF. The CDR3 nucleotides are TGTGCCAGCAGCTTACAGGTTCAACCCGGGCAGACCCAGTACTTC.

This clone was observed a few times. This chain uses TRBV9 with TRBJ2-6; a weak D match, TRBD1 (5 bases). V was shortened by 0 bases and J by 2 bases, with 12 bases between the two germline ends. Germline CDR1 SGDLS, CDR2 YYNGEE. This CDR3 is 17 amino acids long. CDR3 sequence: CASSVARDRAGANVLTF. CDR3 DNA sequence: TGTGCCAGCAGCGTAGCTCGAGACAGAGCTGGGGCCAACGTCCTGACTTTC.

V and J are TRBV7-9 and TRBJ1-2; D gene unclear. Germline values: CDR1 SEHNR, CDR2 FQNEAQ (reference sequence). The CDR3 runs to 11 residues. V dropped 3 bases and J dropped 8 bases, with 7 bases sitting between them. The CDR3 spells CASSFGRGYTF. CDR3 nucleotide sequence: TGTGCCAGCAGCTTCGGTAGGGGCTACACCTTC.

This chain links TRBV7-9 with TRBJ1-2; tentative D call: TRBD1 (6 bases). This CDR3 is built from 13 residues. The V gene's germline CDR1 is SEHNR and CDR2 FQNEAQ (reference sequence). Trimming pared 5 bases from V and 8 bases from J, leaving 15 bases between. The CDR3 DNA reads as TGTGCCAGCAGCCAAGAAGACAGGACCGGCTACACCTTC. Amino acids: CASSQEDRTGYTF.

This chain uses TRBV5-1 with TRBJ2-7; maybe TRBD2 (6 bases). CDR1 and CDR2 (germline): SGHRS, YFSETQ. The V gene lost 7 bases and the J gene lost 3 bases, with 17 bases spanning the gap. There are 14 residues in the CDR3. CDR3 sequence: CASGPGGIGYEQYF. In DNA, the CDR3 is TGCGCCAGCGGCCCAGGAGGGATAGGCTACGAGCAGTACTTC. Full variable domain (remainder filled in from reference TRBV5-1 and TRBJ2-7): KAGVTQTPRYLIKTRGQQVTLSCSPISGHRSVSWYQQTPGQGLQFLFEYFSETQRNKGNFPGRFSGRQFSNSRSEMNVSTLELGDSALYLCASGPGGIGYEQYFGPGTRLTVT.